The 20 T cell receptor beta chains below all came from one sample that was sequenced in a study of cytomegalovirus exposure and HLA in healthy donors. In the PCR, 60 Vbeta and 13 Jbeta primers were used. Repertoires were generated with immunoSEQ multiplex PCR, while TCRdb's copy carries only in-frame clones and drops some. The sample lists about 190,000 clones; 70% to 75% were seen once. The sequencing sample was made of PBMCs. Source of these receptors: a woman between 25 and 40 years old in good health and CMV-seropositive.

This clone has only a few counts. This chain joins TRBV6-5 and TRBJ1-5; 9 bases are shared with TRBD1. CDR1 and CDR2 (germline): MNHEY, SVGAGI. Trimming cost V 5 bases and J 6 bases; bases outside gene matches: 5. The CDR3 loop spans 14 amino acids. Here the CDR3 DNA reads TGTGCCAGCAGTCAGGACAGGGGAGGTCAGCCCCAGCATTTT. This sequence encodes CASSQDRGGQPQHF.

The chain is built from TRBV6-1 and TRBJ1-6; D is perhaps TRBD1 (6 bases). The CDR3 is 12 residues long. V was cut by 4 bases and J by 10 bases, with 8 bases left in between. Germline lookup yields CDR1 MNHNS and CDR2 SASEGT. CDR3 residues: CASSARGSPLHF. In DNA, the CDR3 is TGTGCCAGCAGTGCCAGGGGATCACCCCTCCACTTT.

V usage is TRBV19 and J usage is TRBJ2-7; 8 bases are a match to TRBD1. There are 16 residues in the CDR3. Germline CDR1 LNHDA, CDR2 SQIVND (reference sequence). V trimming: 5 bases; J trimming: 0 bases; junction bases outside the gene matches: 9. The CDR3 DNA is TGTGCCAGTAGTTACCTCCCGGGACAGGCCTCCTACGAGCAGTACTTC. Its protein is CASSYLPGQASYEQYF.

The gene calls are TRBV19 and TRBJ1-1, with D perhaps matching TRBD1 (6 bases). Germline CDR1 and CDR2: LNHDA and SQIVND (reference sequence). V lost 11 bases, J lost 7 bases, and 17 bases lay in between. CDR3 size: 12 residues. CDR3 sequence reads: CALAGGHGEAFF. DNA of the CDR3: TGTGCCTTAGCCGGGGGGCATGGTGAAGCTTTCTTT. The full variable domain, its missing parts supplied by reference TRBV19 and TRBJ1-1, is DGGITQSPKYLFRKEGQNVTLSCEQNLNHDAMYWYRQDPGQGLRLIYYSQIVNDFQKGDIAEGYSVSREKKESFPLTVTSAQKNPTAFYLCALAGGHGEAFFGQGTRLTVV.

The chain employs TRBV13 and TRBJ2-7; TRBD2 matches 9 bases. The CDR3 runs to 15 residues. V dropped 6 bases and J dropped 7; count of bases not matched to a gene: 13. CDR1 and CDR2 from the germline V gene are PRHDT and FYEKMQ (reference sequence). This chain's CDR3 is CASSPPAGGLYEQYF. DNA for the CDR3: TGTGCCAGCAGTCCACCAGCGGGGGGTCTTTATGAGCAGTACTTC.

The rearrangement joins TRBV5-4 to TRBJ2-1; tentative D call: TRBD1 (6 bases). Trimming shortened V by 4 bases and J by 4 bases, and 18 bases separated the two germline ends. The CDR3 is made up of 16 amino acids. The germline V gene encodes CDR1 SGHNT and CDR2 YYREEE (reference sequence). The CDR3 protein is CASSNYTGTPYNEQFF. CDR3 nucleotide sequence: TGTGCCAGCAGCAACTACACCGGGACACCTTACAATGAGCAGTTCTTC.

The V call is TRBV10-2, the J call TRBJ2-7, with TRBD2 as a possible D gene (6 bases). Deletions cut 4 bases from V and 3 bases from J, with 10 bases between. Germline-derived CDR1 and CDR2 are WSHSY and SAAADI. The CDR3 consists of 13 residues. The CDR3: CASSGGRGYEQYF. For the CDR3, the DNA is TGCGCCAGCAGTGGTGGGCGGGGCTACGAGCAGTACTTC.

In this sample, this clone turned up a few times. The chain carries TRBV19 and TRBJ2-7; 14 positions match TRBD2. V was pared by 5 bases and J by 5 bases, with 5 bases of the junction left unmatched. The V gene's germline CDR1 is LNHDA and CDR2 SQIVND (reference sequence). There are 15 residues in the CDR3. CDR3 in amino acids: CASSVGLAGVNEQYF. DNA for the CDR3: TGTGCCAGTAGTGTGGGACTAGCGGGAGTAAACGAGCAGTACTTC.

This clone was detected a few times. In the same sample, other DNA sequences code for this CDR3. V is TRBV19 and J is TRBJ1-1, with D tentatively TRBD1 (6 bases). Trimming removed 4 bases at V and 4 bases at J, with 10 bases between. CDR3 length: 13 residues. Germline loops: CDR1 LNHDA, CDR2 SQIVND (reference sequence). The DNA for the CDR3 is TGTGCCAGTAGTACGACAGGTGGCACTGAAGCTTTCTTT. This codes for CASSTTGGTEAFF.

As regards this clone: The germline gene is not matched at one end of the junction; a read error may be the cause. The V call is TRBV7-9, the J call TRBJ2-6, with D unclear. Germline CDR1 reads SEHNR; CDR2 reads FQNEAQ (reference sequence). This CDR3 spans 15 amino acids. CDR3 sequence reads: CSSSPTASGANVLTF. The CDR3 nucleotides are TGTTCCAGCAGCCCTACAGCCTCTGGGGCCAACGTCCTGACTTTC.

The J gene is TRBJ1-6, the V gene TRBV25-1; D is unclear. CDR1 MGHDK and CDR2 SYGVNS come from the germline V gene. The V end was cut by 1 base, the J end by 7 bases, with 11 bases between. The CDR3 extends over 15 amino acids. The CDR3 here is CASSESTPLNSPLHF. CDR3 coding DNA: TGTGCCAGCAGTGAATCCACCCCCCTAAATTCACCCCTCCACTTT.

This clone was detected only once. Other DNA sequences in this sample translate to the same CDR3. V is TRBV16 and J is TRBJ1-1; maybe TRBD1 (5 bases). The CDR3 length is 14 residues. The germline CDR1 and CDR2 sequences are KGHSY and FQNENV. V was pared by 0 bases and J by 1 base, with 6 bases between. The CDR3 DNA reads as TGTGCCAGCAGCCAATCGGGGGGGAACACTGAAGCTTTCTTT. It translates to CASSQSGGNTEAFF. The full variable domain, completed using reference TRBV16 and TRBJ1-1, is GEEVAQTPKHLVRGEGQKAKLYCAPIKGHSYVFWYQQVLKNEFKFLISFQNENVFDETGMPKERFSAKCLPNSPCSLEIQATKLEDSAVYFCASSQSGGNTEAFFGQGTRLTVV.

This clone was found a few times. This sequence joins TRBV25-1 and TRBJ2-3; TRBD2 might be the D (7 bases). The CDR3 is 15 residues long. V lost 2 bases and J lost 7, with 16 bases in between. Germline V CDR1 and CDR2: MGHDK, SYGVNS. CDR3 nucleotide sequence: TGTGCCAGCAGTGAAGGAGAGGGGGGGAGGTATACGCAGTATTTT. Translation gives CASSEGEGGRYTQYF.

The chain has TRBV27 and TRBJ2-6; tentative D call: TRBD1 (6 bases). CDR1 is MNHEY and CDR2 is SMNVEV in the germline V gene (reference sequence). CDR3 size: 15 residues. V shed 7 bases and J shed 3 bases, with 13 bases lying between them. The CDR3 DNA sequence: TGTGCCAGCAACTCCAGGGGCTTTGGGGCCAACGTCCTGACTTTC. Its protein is CASNSRGFGANVLTF.

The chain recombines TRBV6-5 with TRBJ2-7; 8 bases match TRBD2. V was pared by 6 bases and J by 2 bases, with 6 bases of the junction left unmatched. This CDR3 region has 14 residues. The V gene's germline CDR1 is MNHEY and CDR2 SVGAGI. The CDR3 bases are TGTGCCAGCAGCCTTAGCGGGGCCACCTACGAGCAGTACTTC. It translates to CASSLSGATYEQYF.

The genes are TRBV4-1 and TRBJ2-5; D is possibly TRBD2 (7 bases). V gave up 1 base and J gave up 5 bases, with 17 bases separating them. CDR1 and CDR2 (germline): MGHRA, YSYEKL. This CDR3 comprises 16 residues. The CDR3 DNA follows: TGCGCCAGCAGCCAAGCTCCTCGGGGGGCGGGGGAGACCCAGTACTTC. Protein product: CASSQAPRGAGETQYF.

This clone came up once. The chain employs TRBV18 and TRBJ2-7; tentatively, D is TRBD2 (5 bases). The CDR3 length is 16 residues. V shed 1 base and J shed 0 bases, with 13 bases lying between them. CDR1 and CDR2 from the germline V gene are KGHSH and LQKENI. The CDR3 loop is CASSPLATPSSYEQYF. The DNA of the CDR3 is TGTGCCAGCTCACCACTAGCGACACCCAGCTCCTACGAGCAGTACTTC.

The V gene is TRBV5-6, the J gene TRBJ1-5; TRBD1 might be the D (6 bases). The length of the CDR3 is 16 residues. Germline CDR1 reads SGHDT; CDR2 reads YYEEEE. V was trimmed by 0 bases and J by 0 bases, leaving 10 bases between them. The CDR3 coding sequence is TGTGCCAGCAGCTTGGCCGGGACACCTAGCAATCAGCCCCAGCATTTT. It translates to CASSLAGTPSNQPQHF.

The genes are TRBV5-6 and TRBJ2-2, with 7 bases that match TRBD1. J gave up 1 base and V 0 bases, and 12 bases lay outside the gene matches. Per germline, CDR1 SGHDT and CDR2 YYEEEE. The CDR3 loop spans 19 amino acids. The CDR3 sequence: CASSLATRQGKGNTGELFF. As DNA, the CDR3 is TGTGCCAGCAGCTTGGCCACCCGACAGGGAAAGGGGAACACCGGGGAGCTGTTTTTT.

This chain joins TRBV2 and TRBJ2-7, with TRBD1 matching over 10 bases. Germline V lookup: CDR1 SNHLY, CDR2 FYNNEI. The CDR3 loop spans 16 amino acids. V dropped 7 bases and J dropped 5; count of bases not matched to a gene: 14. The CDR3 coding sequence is TGTGCCAGCACCGTCCTTCCGGGACAGGGGTCCCACGAGCAGTACTTC. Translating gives CASTVLPGQGSHEQYF.